This is a list of T cell receptor beta chains from one sample in a study of cytomegalovirus exposure and HLA in healthy donors. Here immunoSEQ multiplex PCR was the method, and the copy in TCRdb shows in-frame clones only, minus some. The repertoire has about 160,000 clones, 60% to 85% of them found once; the top ten carry approximately 3.1%. The specimen was PBMCs. The receptors were gathered from a woman aged 40 to 50 in good health and CMV-seronegative. Each CDR3 is given with its conserved first and last residue. The D gene is left open where the match is weak. Not every row has a clone size; where given, it reads once, few, many or a size class.

j_gene | d_gene | v_gene | abundance | CDR3nt | CDR3aa
TRBJ1-4 | TRBD1 | TRBV6-6 | once | TGTGCCACCGGGACAGGCCATGAAAAACTGTTTTTT | CATGTGHEKLFF
TRBJ1-1 | - | TRBV19 | - | TGTGCCACCCGGGGGAGGGGGAACACTGAAGCTTTCTTT | CATRGRGNTEAFF
TRBJ1-5 | - | TRBV7-7 | once | TGTGCCAGCAGCTTAGCTAAGCGGTCGAGGGGCAATCAGCCCCAGCATTTT | CASSLAKRSRGNQPQHF
TRBJ2-5 | TRBD2 | TRBV11-2 | - | TGTGCCAGCAGCTTGCGTATACGGGGTACGGGACTAGCTAAAGAGACCCAGTACTTC | CASSLRIRGTGLAKETQYF
TRBJ1-5 | - | TRBV7-8 | once | TGTGCCAGCAGCTTAGCCCCAAGCCAGCCCCAGCATTTT | CASSLAPSQPQHF
TRBJ1-3 | - | TRBV23-1 | once | TGCGCCAGCAGTCAAGCGGGAAACACCATATATTTT | CASSQAGNTIYF
TRBJ1-5 | - | TRBV19 | - | TGTGCCAGTAGTAGTCAGGGTGGCAATCAGCCCCAGCATTTT | CASSSQGGNQPQHF
TRBJ1-2 | - | TRBV7-9 | - | TGTTCCGACGCCGAGGGAGCGAACTATGGCTACACCTTC | CSDAEGANYGYTF
TRBJ1-6 | - | TRBV5-1 | - | TGCGCCAGCAGCCTCACCGGTGCGATCTATAATTCACCCCTCCACTTT | CASSLTGAIYNSPLHF
TRBJ2-7 | - | TRBV7-2 | - | TGTGCCAGCAGCTTGGGGACACTAACCTACGAGCAGTACTTC | CASSLGTLTYEQYF
TRBJ1-2 | - | TRBV7-9 | - | TGTGCCAGCAGCTTAGAAGGGGGAAACTATGGCTACACCTTC | CASSLEGGNYGYTF
TRBJ1-2 | TRBD1 | TRBV15 | - | TGTGCCACCAGCGCGGACAGGGGGCATGGCTACACCTTC | CATSADRGHGYTF
TRBJ2-7 | TRBD2 | TRBV6-1 | - | TGTGCCAGCAGTGAACTAGCGGGGGGGCCCTACGAGCAGTACTTC | CASSELAGGPYEQYF
TRBJ1-1 | TRBD1 | TRBV27 | - | TGTGCCAGCTGGGACAGGGGGCGTAAATTTACTGAAGCTTTCTTT | CASWDRGRKFTEAFF
TRBJ2-1 | - | TRBV5-8 | - | TGTGCCAGCAGCTGGCAGGGGTCTGGGGATGAGCAGTTCTTC | CASSWQGSGDEQFF
TRBJ1-2 | - | TRBV6-6 | - | TGTGCCAGTTCCCCTGGCCAGTACTATGGCTACACCTTC | CASSPGQYYGYTF
TRBJ2-2 | - | TRBV7-9 | - | TGTGCCAGCAGCTGGGGCAGGCAGACGCGTAACACCGGGGAGCTGTTTTTT | CASSWGRQTRNTGELFF
TRBJ2-1 | TRBD1 | TRBV5-1 | once | TGCGCCAGCAGCCTAAGGACAGGGTATGAGCAGTTCTTC | CASSLRTGYEQFF
TRBJ2-3 | - | TRBV7-3 | - | TGTGCCAGCAGCTCAGTAGGAGGAGATACGCAGTATTTT | CASSSVGGDTQYF
TRBJ1-3 | TRBD1 | TRBV18 | - | TGTGCCAGCTCACCGGGGACAGAAGGAAACACCATATATTTT | CASSPGTEGNTIYF
TRBJ2-1 | - | TRBV5-1 | - | TGCGCCAGCAAGACTATTACCTCCTACAATGAGCAGTTCTTC | CASKTITSYNEQFF
TRBJ1-6 | - | TRBV25-1 | - | TGTGCCAGCAGTGGCCAGGGATTAGTAAATTCACCCCTCCACTTT | CASSGQGLVNSPLHF
TRBJ1-2 | TRBD1 | TRBV6-5 | - | TGTGCCAGCAGTGCGGACAGGAGTGCCTATGGCTACACCTTC | CASSADRSAYGYTF
TRBJ1-2 | - | TRBV5-5 | - | TGTGCCAGCAGCTTGGCGGGAGCTAACTATGGCTACACCTTC | CASSLAGANYGYTF
TRBJ2-7 | TRBD1 | TRBV28 | once | TGTGCCAGCAGTTTCGGACAGGGGGGCACCTACGAGCAGTACTTC | CASSFGQGGTYEQYF
TRBJ2-4 | - | TRBV5-1 | few | TGCGCCAGCAGCTTCGGCCCCACGGGAAACATTCAGTACTTC | CASSFGPTGNIQYF
TRBJ1-4 | - | TRBV12-2 | - | TGTGCAAGTCGCTTAGGGGAACAGGCAACTAATGAAAAACTGTTTTTT | CASRLGEQATNEKLFF
TRBJ2-7 | - | TRBV5-5 | - | TGTGCCAGCAGCTTGGATCGGGATTACGAGCAGTACTTC | CASSLDRDYEQYF
TRBJ1-5 | TRBD1 | TRBV28 | few | TGTGCCAGCAGACTTACAGGGGGCGGCCAGCCCCAGCATTTT | CASRLTGGGQPQHF
TRBJ1-2 | - | TRBV7-9 | - | TGTGCCAGCAGCTTAGAGGAGACCTCTAAGGGCTACACCTTC | CASSLEETSKGYTF
TRBJ1-1 | - | TRBV28 | - | TGTGCCAGCAGTCTTACACCCTCTCCTGCTTTCTTT | CASSLTPSPAFF
TRBJ2-1 | - | TRBV27 | - | TGTGCCAGCAGTTTTGGGCCATACAATGAGCAGTTCTTC | CASSFGPYNEQFF
TRBJ1-4 | - | TRBV28 | - | TGTGCCAGCAGTTTATCGGGGTCTAATGAAAAACTGTTTTTT | CASSLSGSNEKLFF
TRBJ2-1 | TRBD1 | TRBV7-2 | - | TGTGCCAGCAGCTATGGGACAGTCAGATACAATGAGCAGTTCTTC | CASSYGTVRYNEQFF
TRBJ2-1 | - | TRBV28 | - | TGTGCCAGCAGTTTATGGACAGACTACAATGAGCAGTTCTTC | CASSLWTDYNEQFF
TRBJ1-6 | - | TRBV6-6 | few | TGTGCCAGCAGTTATTCAGTCATCGACTATAATTCACCCCTCCACTTT | CASSYSVIDYNSPLHF
TRBJ1-6 | - | TRBV5-6 | few | TGTGCCAGCAGCTTAGTAGGGGTAAGCGCAGATTCACCCCTCCACTTT | CASSLVGVSADSPLHF
TRBJ1-1 | - | TRBV2 | few | TGTGCCAGCAGTGATCCCGCCTCAAGAGTTGAAGCTTTCTTT | CASSDPASRVEAFF
TRBJ2-3 | TRBD2 | TRBV5-1 | - | TGCGCCAGCAGCTTGTGGGAGCGGGGACGAGATACGCAGTATTTT | CASSLWERGRDTQYF
TRBJ2-7 | - | TRBV6-1 | - | TGTGCCAGCAGTGAGGGGGGGCAGTTTTACGAGCAGTACTTC | CASSEGGQFYEQYF